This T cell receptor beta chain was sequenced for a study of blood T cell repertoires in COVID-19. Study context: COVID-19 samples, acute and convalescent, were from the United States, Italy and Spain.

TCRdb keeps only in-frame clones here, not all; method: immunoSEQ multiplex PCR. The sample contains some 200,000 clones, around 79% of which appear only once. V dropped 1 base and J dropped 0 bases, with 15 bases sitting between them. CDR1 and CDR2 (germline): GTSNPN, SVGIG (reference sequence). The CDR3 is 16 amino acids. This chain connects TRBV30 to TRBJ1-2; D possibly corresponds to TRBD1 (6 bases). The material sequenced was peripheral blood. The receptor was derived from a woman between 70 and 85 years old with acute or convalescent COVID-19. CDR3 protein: CAWSGGRGITNYGYTF. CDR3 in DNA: TGTGCCTGGAGTGGGGGCAGGGGAATTACTAACTATGGCTACACCTTC.